This T cell receptor (beta chain) was documented in a study of spatial heterogeneity in lung cancer. As for the study in general: The study sequenced follow-up PBMC samples when they were available, at a median of approximately 2 years after resection. Each unique TCR and UMI combination was seen more than ten times on average in raw reads.

Germline CDR1 DFQATT, CDR2 SNEGSKA (reference sequence). V shed 3 bases and J shed 6 bases, with 12 bases lying between them. The length of the CDR3 is 13 residues. The sample holds many counts of this clonotype. TCRdb reanalysed the 5' RACE reads using MiXCR and keeps one entry per CDR3 protein. Of about 52,000 distinct CDR3 sequences detected, under 8% appear once; the ten largest clones hold 35%. Time point here: blood at routine non-recurrence follow-up after resection. Sequencing was performed on whole RNA extracted from tumor and nontumor lung tissue, or from frozen PBMC, and the material was left unsorted.

This chain uses TRBV20-1 with TRBJ1-5; a weak D match, TRBD1 (6 bases). The starting material was PBMCs, obtained at follow-up. The receptor's source is a female donor with early-stage non-small cell lung cancer. CDR3 nucleotide sequence: TGCAGTGCTAGCCGCCAGGGGAGTCAGCCCCAGCATTTT. Residues: CSASRQGSQPQHF.